The present entry profiles one T cell receptor beta chain with its context. This entry is derived from a study of cytomegalovirus exposure and HLA in healthy donors. The germline CDR1 and CDR2 sequences are MNHEY and SVGAGI. The CDR3 totals 16 residues. Trimming cost V 4 bases and J 1 base, with 14 bases left between them. In the PCR, 60 Vbeta and 13 Jbeta primers were used. TCRdb's copy holds only in-frame clones and misses some; the assay was immunoSEQ multiplex PCR. Here the sample spans 100,000 to 150,000 clones, around 80% being singletons. This sequence joins TRBV6-5 and TRBJ1-5, with D perhaps TRBD1 (6 bases). Sequencing was performed on PBMCs. This clonotype originated in a woman aged 18-30 years in good health and CMV-seronegative. For the CDR3, the DNA is TGTGCCAGCAGTTCAAAGGGGGGGGCCAGCAATCAGCCCCAGCATTTT. Amino acid sequence: CASSSKGGASNQPQHF.